The clone carrying this TCR beta chain was counted a few times. Antigen unknown. The sample comes from a study of T cells in Graves' hyperthyroidism and ophthalmopathy. Study-level points and caveats: Peripheral blood also featured most of the thyroid clonotypes expanded above 0.001. Ophthalmopathy stood apart from stable hyperthyroidism in a 13 V-J model.

V shed 7 bases and J shed 1 base, with 13 bases lying between them. The CDR3 length is 14 residues. Germline V gives CDR1 MNHEY, CDR2 SVGAGI. Amplified TCR beta CDR3 regions came from RNA transcripts. The TCR CDR3 first-round RT-PCR relied on the HTBI primer set. MiXCR, applied by TCRdb to the multiplex PCR reads, yields one record per CDR3 protein. The sample lists hundreds of thousands of distinct CDR3 sequences, over 40% occurring once. V is TRBV6-5 and J is TRBJ2-5; maybe TRBD1 (6 bases). The sequence derives from an adult man with Graves' disease, either hyperthyroidism or ophthalmopathy (not recorded which). The sequenced material came from peripheral blood or thyroid tissue (not recorded which). CDR3 loop: CASNSQGFQETQYF. The CDR3 bases are TGTGCCAGCAACAGTCAGGGGTTCCAAGAGACCCAGTACTTC.